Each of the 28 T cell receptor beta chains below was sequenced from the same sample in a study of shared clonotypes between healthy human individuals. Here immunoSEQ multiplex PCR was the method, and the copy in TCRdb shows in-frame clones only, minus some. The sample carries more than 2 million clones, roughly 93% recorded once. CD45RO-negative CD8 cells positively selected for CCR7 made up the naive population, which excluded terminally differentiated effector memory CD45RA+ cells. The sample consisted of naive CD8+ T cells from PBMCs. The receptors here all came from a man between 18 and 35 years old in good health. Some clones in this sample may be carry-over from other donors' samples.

CDR3 coding DNA: TGTGCCCTGGACAGGGGGCTACGAGGCTACACCTTC. Translated, it gives CALDRGLRGYTF. The chain has TRBV7-9 and TRBJ1-2, with TRBD1 matching 11 bases. The CDR3 covers 12 residues. V dropped 11 bases and J dropped 8; count of bases not matched to a gene: 7. Germline V lookup: CDR1 SEHNR, CDR2 FQNEAQ (reference sequence).

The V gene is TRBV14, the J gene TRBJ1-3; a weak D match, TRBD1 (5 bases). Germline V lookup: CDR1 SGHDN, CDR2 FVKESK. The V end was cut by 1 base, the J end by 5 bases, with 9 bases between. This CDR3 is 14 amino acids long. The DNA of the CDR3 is TGTGCCAGCAGCCAAGGGACACTGAGAAACACCATATATTTT. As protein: CASSQGTLRNTIYF.

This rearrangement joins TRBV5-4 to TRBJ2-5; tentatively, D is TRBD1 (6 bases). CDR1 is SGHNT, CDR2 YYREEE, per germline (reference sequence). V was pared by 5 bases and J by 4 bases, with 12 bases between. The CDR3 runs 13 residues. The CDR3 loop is CASRQGSGETQYF. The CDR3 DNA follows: TGTGCCAGCAGACAGGGTTCGGGAGAGACCCAGTACTTC.

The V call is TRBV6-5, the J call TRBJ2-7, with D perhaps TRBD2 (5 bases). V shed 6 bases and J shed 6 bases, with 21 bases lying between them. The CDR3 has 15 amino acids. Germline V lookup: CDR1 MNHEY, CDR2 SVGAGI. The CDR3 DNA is TGTGCCAGCAGCCCGGGCAGCGGTAGCTTGCCCGAGCAGTACTTC. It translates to CASSPGSGSLPEQYF.

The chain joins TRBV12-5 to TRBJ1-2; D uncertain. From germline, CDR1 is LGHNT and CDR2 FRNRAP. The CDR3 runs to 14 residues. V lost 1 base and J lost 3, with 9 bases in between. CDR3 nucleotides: TGTGCTAGTGGTTTGGAGGACGGTTACTATGGCTACACCTTC. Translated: CASGLEDGYYGYTF.

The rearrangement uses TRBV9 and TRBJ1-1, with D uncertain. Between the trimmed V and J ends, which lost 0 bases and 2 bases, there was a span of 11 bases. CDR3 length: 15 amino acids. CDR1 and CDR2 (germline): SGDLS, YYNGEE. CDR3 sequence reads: CASSVGKGGNTEAFF. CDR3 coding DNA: TGTGCCAGCAGCGTAGGGAAGGGAGGAAACACTGAAGCTTTCTTT.

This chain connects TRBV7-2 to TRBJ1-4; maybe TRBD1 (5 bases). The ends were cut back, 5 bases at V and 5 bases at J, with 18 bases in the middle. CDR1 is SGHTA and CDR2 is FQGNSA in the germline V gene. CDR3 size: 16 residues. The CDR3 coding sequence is TGTGCCAGCAGCCCCGGGACGGTCTCCGCCAATGAAAAACTGTTTTTT. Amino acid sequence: CASSPGTVSANEKLFF. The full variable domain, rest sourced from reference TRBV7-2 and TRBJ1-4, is GAGVSQSPSNKVTEKGKDVELRCDPISGHTALYWYRQSLGQGLEFLIYFQGNSAPDKSGLPSDRFSAERTGGSVSTLTIQRTQQEDSAVYLCASSPGTVSANEKLFFGSGTQLSVL.

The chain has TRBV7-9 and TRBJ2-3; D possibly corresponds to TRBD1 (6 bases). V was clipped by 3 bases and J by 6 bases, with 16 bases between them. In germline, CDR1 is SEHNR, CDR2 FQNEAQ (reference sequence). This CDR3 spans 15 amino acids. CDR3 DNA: TGTGCCAGCAGCTTTGGGGCAGGGGCTCTGGATACGCAGTATTTT. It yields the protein CASSFGAGALDTQYF.

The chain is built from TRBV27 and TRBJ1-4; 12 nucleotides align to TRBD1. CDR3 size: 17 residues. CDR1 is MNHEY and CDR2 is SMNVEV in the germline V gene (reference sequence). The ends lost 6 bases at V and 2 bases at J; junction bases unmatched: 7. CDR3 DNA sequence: TGTGCCAGCAGCAGGGACAGGGGGCGAGGGACTAATGAAAAACTGTTTTTT. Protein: CASSRDRGRGTNEKLFF.

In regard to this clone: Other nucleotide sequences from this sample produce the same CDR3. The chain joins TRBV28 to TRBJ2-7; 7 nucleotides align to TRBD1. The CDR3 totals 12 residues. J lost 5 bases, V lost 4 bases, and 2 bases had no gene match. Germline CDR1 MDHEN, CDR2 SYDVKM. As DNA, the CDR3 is TGTGCCAGCAGTTCCGACAGGGACGAGCAGTACTTC. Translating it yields CASSSDRDEQYF.

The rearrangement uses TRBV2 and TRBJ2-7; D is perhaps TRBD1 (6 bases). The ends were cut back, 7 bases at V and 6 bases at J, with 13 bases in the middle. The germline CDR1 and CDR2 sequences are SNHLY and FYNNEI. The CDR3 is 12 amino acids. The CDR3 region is CASKTGPPEQYF. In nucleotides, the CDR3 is TGTGCCAGCAAGACAGGTCCCCCCGAGCAGTACTTC. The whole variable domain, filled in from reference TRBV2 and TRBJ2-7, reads EPEVTQTPSHQVTQMGQEVILRCVPISNHLYFYWYRQILGQKVEFLVSFYNNEISEKSEIFDDQFSVERPDGSNFTLKIRSTKLEDSAMYFCASKTGPPEQYFGPGTRLTVT.

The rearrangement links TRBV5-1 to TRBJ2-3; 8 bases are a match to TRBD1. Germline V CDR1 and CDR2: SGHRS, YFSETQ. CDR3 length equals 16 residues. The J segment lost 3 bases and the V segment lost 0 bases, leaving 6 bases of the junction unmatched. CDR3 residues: CASSLDGQGWTDTQYF. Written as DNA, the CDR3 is TGCGCCAGCAGCTTGGATGGACAGGGTTGGACAGATACGCAGTATTTT.

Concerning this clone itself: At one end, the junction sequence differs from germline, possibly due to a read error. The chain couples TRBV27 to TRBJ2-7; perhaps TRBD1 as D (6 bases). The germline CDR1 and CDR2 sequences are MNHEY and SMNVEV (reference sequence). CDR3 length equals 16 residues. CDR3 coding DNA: TGTGCCAGCAGTCTATCACAGGGAGCCCTCCTCTACGAGCAGTACTTC. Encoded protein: CASSLSQGALLYEQYF.

DNA of the CDR3: TGTGCCAGCAGCCCTGGGGGCACTGAGCAGTTCTTC. As protein: CASSPGGTEQFF. This chain uses TRBV27 with TRBJ2-1; D possibly corresponds to TRBD1 (6 bases). Trimming pared 6 bases from V and 9 bases from J, leaving 12 bases between. Germline CDR1 MNHEY, CDR2 SMNVEV (reference sequence). The CDR3 extends over 12 amino acids.

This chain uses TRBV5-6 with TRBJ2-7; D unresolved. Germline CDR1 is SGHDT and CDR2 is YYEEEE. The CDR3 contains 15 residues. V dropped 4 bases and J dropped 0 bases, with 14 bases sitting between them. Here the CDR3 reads CASSGGRRTSYEQYF. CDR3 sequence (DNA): TGTGCCAGCAGCGGCGGCAGGCGAACCTCCTACGAGCAGTACTTC. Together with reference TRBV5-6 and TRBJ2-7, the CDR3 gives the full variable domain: DAGVTQSPTHLIKTRGQQVTLRCSPKSGHDTVSWYQQALGQGPQFIFQYYEEEERQRGNFPDRFSGHQFPNYSSELNVNALLLGDSALYLCASSGGRRTSYEQYFGPGTRLTVT.

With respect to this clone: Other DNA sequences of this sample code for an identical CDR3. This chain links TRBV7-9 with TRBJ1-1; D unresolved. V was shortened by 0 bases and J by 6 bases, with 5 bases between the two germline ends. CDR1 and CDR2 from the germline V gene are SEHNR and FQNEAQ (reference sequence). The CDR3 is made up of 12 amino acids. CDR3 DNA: TGTGCCAGCAGCTTAGCGGTCGCTGAAGCTTTCTTT. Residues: CASSLAVAEAFF.

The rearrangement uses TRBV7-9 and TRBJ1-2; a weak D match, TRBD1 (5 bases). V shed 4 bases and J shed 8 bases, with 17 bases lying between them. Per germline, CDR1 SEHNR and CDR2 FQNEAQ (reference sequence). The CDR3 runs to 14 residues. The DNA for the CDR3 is TGTGCCAGCAGCTCCGGGGGGACCCCGACAGGCTACACCTTC. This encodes CASSSGGTPTGYTF.

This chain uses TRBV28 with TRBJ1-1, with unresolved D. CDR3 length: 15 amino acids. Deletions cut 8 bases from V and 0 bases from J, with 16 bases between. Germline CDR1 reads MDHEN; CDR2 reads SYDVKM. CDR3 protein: CASPGPQAMNTEAFF. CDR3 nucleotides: TGTGCCAGCCCGGGTCCGCAGGCGATGAACACTGAAGCTTTCTTT.

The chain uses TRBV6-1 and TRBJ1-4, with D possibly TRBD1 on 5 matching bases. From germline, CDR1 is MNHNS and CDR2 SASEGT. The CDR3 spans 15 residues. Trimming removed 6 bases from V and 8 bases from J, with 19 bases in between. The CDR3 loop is CASSLLKGPGEKLFF. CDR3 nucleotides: TGTGCCAGCAGCCTGTTAAAGGGGCCGGGGGAAAAACTGTTTTTT.

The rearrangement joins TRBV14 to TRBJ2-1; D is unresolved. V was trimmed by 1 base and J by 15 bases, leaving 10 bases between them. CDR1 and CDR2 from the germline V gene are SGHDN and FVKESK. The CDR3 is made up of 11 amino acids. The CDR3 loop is CASSQAGNAFF. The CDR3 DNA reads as TGTGCCAGCAGCCAAGCTGGGAACGCGTTCTTC.

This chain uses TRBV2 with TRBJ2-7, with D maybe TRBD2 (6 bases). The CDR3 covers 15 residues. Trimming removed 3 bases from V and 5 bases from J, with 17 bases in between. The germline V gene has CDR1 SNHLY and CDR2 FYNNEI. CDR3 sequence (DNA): TGTGCCAGCAGTGACCCCGGGCGGGGTATCCACGAGCAGTACTTC. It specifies CASSDPGRGIHEQYF.

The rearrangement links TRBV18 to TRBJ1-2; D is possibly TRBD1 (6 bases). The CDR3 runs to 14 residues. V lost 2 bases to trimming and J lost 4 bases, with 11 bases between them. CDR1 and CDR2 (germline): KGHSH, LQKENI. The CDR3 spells CASSPDRTAYGYTF. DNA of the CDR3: TGTGCCAGCTCACCAGACAGGACCGCCTATGGCTACACCTTC.

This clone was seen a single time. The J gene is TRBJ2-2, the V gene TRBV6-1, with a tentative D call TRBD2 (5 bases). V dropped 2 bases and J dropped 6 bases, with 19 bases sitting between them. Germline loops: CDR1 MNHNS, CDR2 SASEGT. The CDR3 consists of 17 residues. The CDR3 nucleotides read TGTGCCAGCAGTGAATACGGGATCCCCTTGGTAGCCGGGGAGCTGTTTTTT. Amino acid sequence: CASSEYGIPLVAGELFF.

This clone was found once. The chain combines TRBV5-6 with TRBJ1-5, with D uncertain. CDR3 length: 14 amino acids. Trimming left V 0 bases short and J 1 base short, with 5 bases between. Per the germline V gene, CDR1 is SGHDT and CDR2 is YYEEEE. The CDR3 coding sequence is TGTGCCAGCAGCTTGGGAGTGAGCAATCAGCCCCAGCATTTT. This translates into CASSLGVSNQPQHF.

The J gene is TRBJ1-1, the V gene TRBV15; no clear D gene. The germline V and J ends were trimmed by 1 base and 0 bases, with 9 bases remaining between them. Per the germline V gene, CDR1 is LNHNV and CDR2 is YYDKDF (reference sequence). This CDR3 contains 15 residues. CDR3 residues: CATSRALGVNTEAFF. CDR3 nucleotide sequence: TGTGCCACCAGCAGAGCCCTTGGGGTGAACACTGAAGCTTTCTTT.

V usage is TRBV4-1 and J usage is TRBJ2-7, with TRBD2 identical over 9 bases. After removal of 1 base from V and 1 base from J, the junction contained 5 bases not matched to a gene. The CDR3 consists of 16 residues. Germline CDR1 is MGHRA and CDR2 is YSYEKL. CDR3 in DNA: TGCGCCAGCAGCCAAGTTCACGCGGGGGGGTCCTACGAGCAGTACTTC. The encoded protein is CASSQVHAGGSYEQYF.

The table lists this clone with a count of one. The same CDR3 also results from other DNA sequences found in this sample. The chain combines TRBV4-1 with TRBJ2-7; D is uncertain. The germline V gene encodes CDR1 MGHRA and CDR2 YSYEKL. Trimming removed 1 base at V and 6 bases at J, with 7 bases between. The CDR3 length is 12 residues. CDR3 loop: CASSQVRGEQYF. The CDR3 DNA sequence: TGCGCCAGCAGCCAAGTTAGAGGCGAGCAGTACTTC.

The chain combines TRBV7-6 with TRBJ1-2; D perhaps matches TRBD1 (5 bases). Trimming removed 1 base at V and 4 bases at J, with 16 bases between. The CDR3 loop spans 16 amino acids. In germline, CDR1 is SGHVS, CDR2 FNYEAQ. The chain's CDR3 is CASSLEVLGESYGYTF. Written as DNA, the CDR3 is TGTGCCAGCAGCTTAGAGGTTTTGGGGGAGAGCTATGGCTACACCTTC.